Below, 19 T cell receptor beta chains from the same sample are listed, as sequenced in a study of blood T cell repertoires in COVID-19. Profiling relied on immunoSEQ multiplex PCR, and the TCRdb table lists in-frame clones only, not all of them. Of about 82,000 clones detected, about 80% appear once; the ten largest clones hold more than 10%. Material for sequencing was peripheral blood. The source of these receptors is a woman in her forties with active or convalescent COVID-19.

This clone turned up a few times. The V and J genes are TRBV19 and TRBJ2-1; 9 bases match TRBD1. Trimming at V came to 5 bases and at J to 7 bases, leaving 6 bases not matched to a gene. The CDR3 spans 14 residues. CDR1 is LNHDA, CDR2 SQIVND, per germline (reference sequence). The CDR3 nucleotides read TGTGCCAGTAGTGGGACACAGGGGGCGAATGAGCAGTTCTTC. Its translation is CASSGTQGANEQFF.

This clone was counted only a few times. The V gene is TRBV4-3, the J gene TRBJ2-7; the match to TRBD2 covers 8 bases. Germline V lookup: CDR1 LGHNA, CDR2 YSLEER. The CDR3 contains 15 residues. V shed 2 bases and J 5 bases; nucleotides not matched to a gene: 8. CDR3 protein: CASSQIRASGHEQYF. The CDR3 DNA reads TGCGCCAGCAGCCAAATTAGGGCTAGCGGGCACGAGCAGTACTTC.

The rearrangement uses TRBV27 and TRBJ2-4; TRBD1 matches at 7 bases. Trimming at V came to 10 bases and at J to 6 bases, leaving 9 bases not matched to a gene. The CDR3 is 13 amino acids. The germline CDR1 and CDR2 sequences are MNHEY and SMNVEV (reference sequence). DNA of the CDR3: TGTGCCATCCAAGACAGGGCTCTAAACATTCAGTACTTC. Its protein product is CAIQDRALNIQYF.

The chain is built from TRBV7-6 and TRBJ2-1, with D perhaps matching TRBD2 (6 bases). Germline CDR1 is SGHVS and CDR2 is FNYEAQ. The V end lost 5 bases, the J end lost 5 bases, and 22 bases lay between the germline ends. This CDR3 comprises 17 residues. CDR3 region: CASSPTHLPGTDNEQFF. DNA for the CDR3: TGTGCCAGCAGCCCTACCCATTTACCAGGGACTGACAATGAGCAGTTCTTC.

In this sample, this clone turned up once. V is TRBV28 and J is TRBJ1-6; D perhaps matches TRBD1 (6 bases). The CDR3 contains 17 residues. Germline loops: CDR1 MDHEN, CDR2 SYDVKM. The germline V and J ends were trimmed by 7 bases and 0 bases, with 16 bases remaining between them. The CDR3 here is CASILGQGSSYNSPLHF. In DNA form, the CDR3 reads TGTGCCAGCATCCTAGGGCAGGGGAGCTCCTATAATTCACCCCTCCACTTT.

V usage is TRBV19 and J usage is TRBJ2-1, with D possibly matching TRBD2 (5 bases). V lost 6 bases to trimming and J lost 3 bases, with 18 bases between them. The CDR3 contains 16 residues. The germline CDR1 and CDR2 sequences are LNHDA and SQIVND (reference sequence). The CDR3 nucleotides are TGTGCCAGTAGCCCTCGGGGTTCGTCCGGCTACAATGAGCAGTTCTTC. The encoded protein is CASSPRGSSGYNEQFF.

The chain is built from TRBV6-5 and TRBJ1-2, with TRBD1 matching 11 bases. The length of the CDR3 is 15 residues. Germline V gene data show CDR1 as MNHEY and CDR2 as SVGAGI. Unmatched junction bases numbered 3, after V lost 2 bases and J lost 4 bases. CDR3 region: CASSYRTGGVYGYTF. The CDR3 coding sequence is TGTGCCAGCAGTTACAGGACAGGGGGCGTCTATGGCTACACCTTC.

The table lists this clone with many counts. Written as DNA, the CDR3 is TGTGCCGTTGGGGCAAACACTGAAGCTTTCTTT. Protein sequence: CAVGANTEAFF. The chain employs TRBV28 and TRBJ1-1; D is perhaps TRBD1 (5 bases). This CDR3 region has 11 residues. V dropped 11 bases and J dropped 2 bases, with 9 bases sitting between them. Germline assignment: CDR1 MDHEN and CDR2 SYDVKM. The full variable domain, rest sourced from reference TRBV28 and TRBJ1-1, is DVKVTQSSRYLVKRTGEKVFLECVQDMDHENMFWYRQDPGLGLRLIYFSYDVKMKEKGDIPEGYSVSREKKERFSLILESASTNQTSMYLCAVGANTEAFFGQGTRLTVV.

Here the CDR3 reads CASREGAADYGYTF. The CDR3 DNA reads TGTGCCAGCAGGGAGGGTGCCGCTGACTATGGCTACACCTTC. This chain uses TRBV28 with TRBJ1-2; D is undetermined. In germline, CDR1 is MDHEN, CDR2 SYDVKM. The CDR3 runs 14 residues. Trimming removed 6 bases at V and 3 bases at J, with 14 bases between.

The J gene is TRBJ2-7, the V gene TRBV2, with no clear D. The CDR3 is 14 residues long. Germline CDR1 SNHLY, CDR2 FYNNEI. The germline V and J ends were trimmed by 7 bases and 1 base, with 14 bases remaining between them. For the CDR3, the DNA is TGTGCCAGCACACTCGTCGAAATTTCCTACGAGCAGTACTTC. Protein sequence: CASTLVEISYEQYF.

J is TRBJ2-1 and V is TRBV19; TRBD2 matches 9 bases. The CDR3 length is 10 residues. Germline CDR1 LNHDA, CDR2 SQIVND (reference sequence). CDR3 in DNA: TGTGGCGGGAGGGTAAATGAGCAGTTCTTC. Its protein is CGGRVNEQFF.

This rearrangement joins TRBV24-1 to TRBJ2-1; weak D call: TRBD1 (7 bases). Germline-derived CDR1 and CDR2 are KGHDR and SFDVKD. The CDR3 is 15 residues long. The V end lost 9 bases, the J end lost 9 bases, and 23 bases lay between the germline ends. CDR3 sequence: CATASADTAGGEQFF. DNA for the CDR3: TGTGCCACCGCTAGCGCTGACACGGCAGGGGGTGAGCAGTTCTTC.

This rearrangement joins TRBV5-1 to TRBJ1-5; D ambiguous. The V end was cut by 1 base, the J end by 4 bases, with 9 bases between. CDR3 length: 14 amino acids. Germline values: CDR1 SGHRS, CDR2 YFSETQ. CDR3 nucleotides: TGCGCCAGCAGCTTGTGGTCGGGGAATCAGCCCCAGCATTTT. It specifies CASSLWSGNQPQHF.

V usage is TRBV24-1 and J usage is TRBJ1-5; 9 positions agree with TRBD1. Germline V gene lookup returns CDR1 KGHDR and CDR2 SFDVKD. The CDR3 is made up of 15 amino acids. The ends lost 7 bases at V and 4 bases at J; junction bases unmatched: 7. CDR3 amino acids: CATSQSGTGNQPQHF. The CDR3 DNA follows: TGTGCCACCAGCCAATCCGGGACAGGGAATCAGCCCCAGCATTTT.

The V call is TRBV18, the J call TRBJ2-7, with D perhaps matching TRBD1 (5 bases). This CDR3 contains 15 residues. The V and J ends lost 4 bases and 2 bases respectively, with 15 bases between them. Germline values: CDR1 KGHSH, CDR2 LQKENI. This CDR3 reads CASSLSPTAAYEQYF. For the CDR3, the DNA is TGTGCCAGCTCACTGAGCCCGACAGCAGCCTACGAGCAGTACTTC.

The chain links TRBV9 to TRBJ1-2, with D unclear. The V end was cut by 4 bases, the J end by 4 bases, with 11 bases between. The CDR3 consists of 13 residues. Germline V CDR1 and CDR2: SGDLS, YYNGEE. This CDR3 reads CASSPCYAYGYTF. The CDR3 DNA is TGTGCCAGCAGCCCGTGCTACGCCTATGGCTACACCTTC.

The chain couples TRBV7-9 to TRBJ1-1; 10 bases are a match to TRBD1. The V and J ends lost 5 bases and 5 bases, in that order; junction bases with no gene match: 5. The CDR3 runs 14 residues. Germline lookup yields CDR1 SEHNR and CDR2 FQNEAQ (reference sequence). The CDR3 region has the DNA TGTGCCAGCAGCGGGGACAGGGGACGGACTGAAGCTTTCTTT. It translates to CASSGDRGRTEAFF.

This clone occurred once. V usage is TRBV4-3 and J usage is TRBJ2-7; TRBD1 agrees at 7 bases. The V gene's germline CDR1 is LGHNA and CDR2 YSLEER. The trim removed 0 bases at V and 4 bases at J, leaving 12 bases unmatched. There are 17 residues in the CDR3. Written as DNA, the CDR3 is TGCGCCAGCAGCCAAGAACCTCAGCGAGGGGGCGTGTACGAGCAGTACTTC. Encoded protein: CASSQEPQRGGVYEQYF.

The rearrangement joins TRBV21-1 to TRBJ2-7; no DNA check was done on the table's D call, TRBD2. TRBV21-1 is labeled a pseudogene. The CDR3 consists of 14 residues. This CDR3 is CASSSGASSYEQYF. Here the CDR3 DNA reads TGTGCCAGCAGCAGTGGTGCGAGCTCCTACGAGCAGTACTTC.